These 14 T cell receptor beta chains were sequenced from one sample in a study of CD8 T cells in Susac syndrome. RNA amounts of about 0.5 to 1 ug underwent reverse transcription with random hexamers. One entry per CDR3 protein results from TCRdb running MiXCR on the immunoSEQ multiplex PCR reads. Among 95,000 to 150,000 distinct CDR3 sequences, roughly 95% were seen once, and the ten largest hold roughly 0.14%. The sample consisted of CD4+ T cells from PBMCs. The origin of the receptors is a human donor with Susac syndrome.

The rearrangement links TRBV6-1 to TRBJ2-4; D might be TRBD1 (6 bases). CDR1 is MNHNS, CDR2 SASEGT, per germline. V was clipped by 1 base and J by 7 bases, with 11 bases between them. The length of the CDR3 is 14 residues. CDR3 DNA: TGTGCCAGCAGTGAAGAAGGGGGTGCGAACATTCAGTACTTC. Translating gives CASSEEGGANIQYF.

The genes are TRBV5-1 and TRBJ2-3; D gene unclear. Germline V gene lookup returns CDR1 SGHRS and CDR2 YFSETQ. Trimming left V 6 bases short and J 1 base short, with 9 bases between. The CDR3 has 13 residues. The CDR3 sequence is CASTRSGTDTQYF. The DNA of the CDR3 is TGCGCCAGCACCAGAAGCGGCACAGATACGCAGTATTTT.

The CDR3 sequence is CASSWVGVTEAFF. The CDR3 region has the DNA TGTGCCAGCAGTTGGGTGGGGGTGACTGAAGCTTTCTTT. The rearrangement joins TRBV12-3 or TRBV12-4 to TRBJ1-1; possibly TRBD1 for D (5 bases). This CDR3 has 13 amino acids. V lost 4 bases and J lost 5, with 11 bases in between.

The V call is TRBV27, the J call TRBJ2-7; D perhaps matches TRBD2 (6 bases). Germline V gene sequence: CDR1 MNHEY, CDR2 SMNVEV (reference sequence). The CDR3 consists of 15 residues. V was clipped by 4 bases and J by 1 base, with 14 bases between them. CDR3: CASSSHSRGSYEQYF. The CDR3 nucleotides are TGTGCCAGCAGTTCCCATTCCCGGGGGTCCTACGAGCAGTACTTC.

This chain connects TRBV5-4 to TRBJ2-5; maybe TRBD1 (5 bases). Germline V gene sequence: CDR1 SGHNT, CDR2 YYREEE (reference sequence). Trimming took 0 bases from V and 5 from J, leaving 14 bases between them. The CDR3 length is 15 residues. CDR3 nucleotide sequence: TGTGCCAGCAGCTTGGAACTTGGGGCTTGGGAGACCCAGTACTTC. It yields the protein CASSLELGAWETQYF.

The chain carries TRBV2 and TRBJ2-7; 7 bases align to TRBD1. This CDR3 is built from 14 residues. CDR1 is SNHLY, CDR2 FYNNEI, per germline. With V trimmed by 7 bases and J by 1 base, 7 bases remained unmatched. The CDR3 loop is CASISLRGSYEQYF. The CDR3 region has the DNA TGTGCCAGCATATCCCTCAGGGGGTCCTACGAGCAGTACTTC.

The rearrangement uses TRBV3-1 and TRBJ2-7; D possibly corresponds to TRBD2 (5 bases). The germline CDR1 and CDR2 sequences are LGHDT and YNNKEL (reference sequence). V gave up 4 bases and J gave up 8 bases, with 9 bases separating them. The length of the CDR3 is 11 residues. CDR3 protein: CASSRGGKQYF. The CDR3 DNA sequence: TGTGCCAGCAGCCGCGGAGGCAAGCAGTACTTC.

The chain links TRBV4-1 to TRBJ2-7; no definite D call. CDR1 MGHRA and CDR2 YSYEKL come from the germline V gene. V was clipped by 1 base and J by 3 bases, with 10 bases between them. This CDR3 spans 14 amino acids. CDR3 protein: CASSQGEGNYEQYF. As DNA, the CDR3 is TGCGCCAGCAGCCAAGGCGAAGGCAACTACGAGCAGTACTTC.

This chain links TRBV7-2 with TRBJ1-1; D gene ambiguous. CDR1 and CDR2 from the germline V gene are SGHTA and FQGNSA. The ends were cut back, 1 base at V and 5 bases at J, with 11 bases in the middle. The CDR3 is 14 residues long. The CDR3 loop reads CASSLEGTVTEAFF. The CDR3 nucleotides read TGTGCCAGCAGCTTAGAGGGCACCGTAACTGAAGCTTTCTTT.

Here the CDR3 reads CSAGTGEKTYEQYF. CDR3 nucleotide sequence: TGCAGTGCTGGGACAGGGGAAAAGACCTACGAGCAGTACTTC. The V call is TRBV20-1, the J call TRBJ2-7; TRBD1 aligns across 10 bases. J was trimmed by 2 bases and V by 5 bases; bases with no gene match: 6. CDR3 length equals 14 residues. The V gene's germline CDR1 is DFQATT and CDR2 SNEGSKA (reference sequence).

V and J are TRBV5-1 and TRBJ2-7, with TRBD1 identical over 8 bases. This CDR3 has 15 residues. The junction had 9 bases not matched to a gene; V was cut back by 2 bases and J by 5 bases. Germline CDR1 is SGHRS and CDR2 is YFSETQ. The CDR3 spells CASSFIGQGRDEQYF. The CDR3, as DNA: TGCGCCAGCAGCTTCATCGGACAGGGACGGGACGAGCAGTACTTC.

The chain has TRBV25-1 and TRBJ2-5; D unclear. The ends were cut back, 4 bases at V and 5 bases at J, with 5 bases in the middle. The germline V gene encodes CDR1 MGHDK and CDR2 SYGVNS. The CDR3 is 11 residues long. CDR3 sequence reads: CASSVGETQYF. The CDR3 DNA reads TGTGCCAGCAGTGTAGGGGAGACCCAGTACTTC. Complete variable domain (other parts from reference TRBV25-1 and TRBJ2-5): EADIYQTPRYLVIGTGKKITLECSQTMGHDKMYWYQQDPGMELHLIHYSYGVNSTEKGDLSSESTVSRIRTEHFPLTLESARPSHTSQYLCASSVGETQYFGPGTRLLVL.

The rearrangement links TRBV19 to TRBJ2-5; TRBD2 aligns across 7 bases. V dropped 3 bases and J dropped 4; count of bases not matched to a gene: 8. The CDR3 runs to 15 residues. Per the germline V gene, CDR1 is LNHDA and CDR2 is SQIVND (reference sequence). Written as DNA, the CDR3 is TGTGCCAGTAGTATCCGACGGGGGGAAGGAGAGACCCAGTACTTC. This translates into CASSIRRGEGETQYF.

This chain joins TRBV3-1 and TRBJ1-5; no clear D gene. The CDR3 consists of 15 residues. V dropped 0 bases and J dropped 0 bases, with 6 bases sitting between them. Germline V gene sequence: CDR1 LGHDT, CDR2 YNNKEL (reference sequence). The CDR3, as DNA: TGTGCCAGCAGCCAAGATGTGAATAGCAATCAGCCCCAGCATTTT. It encodes CASSQDVNSNQPQHF.